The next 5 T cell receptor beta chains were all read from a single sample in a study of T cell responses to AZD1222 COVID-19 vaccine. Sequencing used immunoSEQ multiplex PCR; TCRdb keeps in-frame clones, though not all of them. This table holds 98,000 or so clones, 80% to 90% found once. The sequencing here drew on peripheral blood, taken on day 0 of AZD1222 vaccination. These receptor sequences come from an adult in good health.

The CDR3 reads CAISPSSGIRNEQFF. CDR3 coding DNA: TGTGCCATCAGCCCTTCCAGCGGGATCCGCAATGAGCAGTTCTTC. V is TRBV10-3 and J is TRBJ2-1, with TRBD2 matching 7 bases. The CDR3 runs 15 residues. The junction had 11 bases not matched to a gene; V was cut back by 6 bases and J by 6 bases. Germline lookup yields CDR1 ENHRY and CDR2 SYGVKD.

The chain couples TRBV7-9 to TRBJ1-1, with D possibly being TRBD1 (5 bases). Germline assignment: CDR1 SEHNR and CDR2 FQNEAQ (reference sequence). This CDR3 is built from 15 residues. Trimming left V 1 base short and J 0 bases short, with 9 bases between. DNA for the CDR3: TGTGCCAGCAGCTTAGGGGGCGGGCTGAACACTGAAGCTTTCTTT. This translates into CASSLGGGLNTEAFF.

The CDR3 sequence is CASKDTGPGETQYF. The CDR3 DNA reads TGTGCCAGTAAGGACACAGGGCCCGGGGAGACCCAGTACTTC. The chain combines TRBV19 with TRBJ2-5, with a tentative D call TRBD1 (6 bases). The CDR3 has 14 amino acids. V lost 7 bases to trimming and J lost 5 bases, with 17 bases between them. Germline V lookup: CDR1 LNHDA, CDR2 SQIVND (reference sequence).

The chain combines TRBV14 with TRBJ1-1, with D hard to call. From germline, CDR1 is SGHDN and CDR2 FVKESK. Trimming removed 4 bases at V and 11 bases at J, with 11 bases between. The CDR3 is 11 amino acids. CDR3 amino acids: CASSLERRAFF. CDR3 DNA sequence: TGTGCCAGCAGCCTAGAACGGAGGGCTTTCTTT. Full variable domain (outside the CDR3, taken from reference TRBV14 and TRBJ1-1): EAGVTQFPSHSVIEKGQTVTLRCDPISGHDNLYWYRRVMGKEIKFLLHFVKESKQDESGMPNNRFLAERTGGTYSTLKVQPAELEDSGVYFCASSLERRAFFGQGTRLTVV.

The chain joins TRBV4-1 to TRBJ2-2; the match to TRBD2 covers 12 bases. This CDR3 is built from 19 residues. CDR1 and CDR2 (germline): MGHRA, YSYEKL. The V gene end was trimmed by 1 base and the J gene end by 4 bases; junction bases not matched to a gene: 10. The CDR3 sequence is CASSQVPSGRAGGTGELFF. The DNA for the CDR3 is TGCGCCAGCAGCCAAGTTCCTAGCGGGAGGGCCGGCGGCACCGGGGAGCTGTTTTTT.